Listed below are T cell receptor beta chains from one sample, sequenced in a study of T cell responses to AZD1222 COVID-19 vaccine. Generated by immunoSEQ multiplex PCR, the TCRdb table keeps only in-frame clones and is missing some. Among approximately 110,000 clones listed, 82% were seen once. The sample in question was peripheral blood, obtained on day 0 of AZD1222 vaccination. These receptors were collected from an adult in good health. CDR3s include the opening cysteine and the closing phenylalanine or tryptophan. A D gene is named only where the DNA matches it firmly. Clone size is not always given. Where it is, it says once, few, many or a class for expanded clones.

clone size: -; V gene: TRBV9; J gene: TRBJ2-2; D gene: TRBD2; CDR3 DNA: TGTGCCAGCAGCGTAGGGGGACTAGGGGTCACCGGGGAGCTGTTTTTT; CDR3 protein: CASSVGGLGVTGELFF
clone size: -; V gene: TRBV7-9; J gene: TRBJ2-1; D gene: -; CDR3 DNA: TGTGCCAGCAGCTTAGGGGAAGGCTCCTACAATGAGCAGTTCTTC; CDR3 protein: CASSLGEGSYNEQFF
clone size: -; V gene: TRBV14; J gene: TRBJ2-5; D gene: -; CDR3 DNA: TGTGCCAGCAGCCAAGAGGTTCAGGTGAAGACCCAGTACTTC; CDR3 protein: CASSQEVQVKTQYF
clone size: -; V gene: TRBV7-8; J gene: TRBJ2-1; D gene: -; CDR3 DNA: TGTGCCAGCAGCTTAGCAGGGGCCCATGAGCAGTTCTTC; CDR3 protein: CASSLAGAHEQFF
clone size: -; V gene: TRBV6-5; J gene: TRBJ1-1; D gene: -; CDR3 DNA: TGTGCCAGCAGTCAACCCGCGGGCCGGAACACTGAAGCTTTCTTT; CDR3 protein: CASSQPAGRNTEAFF
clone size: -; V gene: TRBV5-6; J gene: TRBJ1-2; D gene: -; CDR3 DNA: TGTGCCAGCAGCTTGGGACCTACGGGGGGCGCGTACTATGGCTACACCTTC; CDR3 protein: CASSLGPTGGAYYGYTF
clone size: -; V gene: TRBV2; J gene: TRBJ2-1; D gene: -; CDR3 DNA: TGTGCCAGCAGTGAAGTACCCGAGCAGGGGAGGTCCTACAATGAGCAGTTCTTC; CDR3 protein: CASSEVPEQGRSYNEQFF
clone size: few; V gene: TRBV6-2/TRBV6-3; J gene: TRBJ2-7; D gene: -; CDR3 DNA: TGTGCCAGCAGTTCCGGGACAACTGTCTACGAGCAGTACTTC; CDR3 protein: CASSSGTTVYEQYF
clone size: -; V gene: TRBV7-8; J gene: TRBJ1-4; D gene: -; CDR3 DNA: TGTGCCAGCAGACCCACAAGCAATGAAAAACTGTTTTTT; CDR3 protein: CASRPTSNEKLFF
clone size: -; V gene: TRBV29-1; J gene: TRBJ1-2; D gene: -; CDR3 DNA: TGCAGCGTCGATAAAACAGGGAACTATGGCTACACCTTC; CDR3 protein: CSVDKTGNYGYTF
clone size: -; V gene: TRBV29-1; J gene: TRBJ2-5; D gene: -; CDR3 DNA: TGCACCAGTAGTGGGGCAGGTGGGGATGTGGAGACCCAGTACTTC; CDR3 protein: CTSSGAGGDVETQYF
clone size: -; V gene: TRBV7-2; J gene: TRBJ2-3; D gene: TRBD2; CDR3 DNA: TGTGCCAGCAGCTCATACCCCTCTAGCGGGGGCCGCACAGATACGCAGTATTTT; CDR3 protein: CASSSYPSSGGRTDTQYF
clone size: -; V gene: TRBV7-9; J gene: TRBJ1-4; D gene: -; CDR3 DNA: TGTGCCAGCAGCTTATTTCCCCAAGCCCGGCCAACTAATGAAAAACTGTTTTTT; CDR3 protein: CASSLFPQARPTNEKLFF
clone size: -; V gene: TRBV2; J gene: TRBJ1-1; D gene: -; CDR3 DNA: TGTGCCAGCAGACGCGACGGGGTGAACACTGAAGCTTTCTTT; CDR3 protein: CASRRDGVNTEAFF
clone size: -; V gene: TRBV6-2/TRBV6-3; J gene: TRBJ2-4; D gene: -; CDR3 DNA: TGTGCCAGCAGTACTGGTGGGAGCATTCAGTACTTC; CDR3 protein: CASSTGGSIQYF
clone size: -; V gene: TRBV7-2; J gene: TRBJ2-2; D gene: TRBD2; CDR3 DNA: TGTGCCAGCAGCGTAGGACTAGCGGGGGGGACCTGGAACACCGGGGAGCTGTTTTTT; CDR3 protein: CASSVGLAGGTWNTGELFF
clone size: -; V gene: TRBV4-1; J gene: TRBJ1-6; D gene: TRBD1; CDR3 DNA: TGCGCCAGCAGCCAAGATCGGAGTCGGACAGGAAATTCACCCCTCCACTTT; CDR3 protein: CASSQDRSRTGNSPLHF
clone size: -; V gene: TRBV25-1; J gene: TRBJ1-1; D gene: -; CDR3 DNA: TGTGCCAGCAGTAGAAAGAACACTGAAGCTTTCTTT; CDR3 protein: CASSRKNTEAFF
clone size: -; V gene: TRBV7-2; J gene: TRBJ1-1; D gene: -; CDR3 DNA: TGTGCCAGCAGATCTCCACAGGGTATGACTGAAGCTTTCTTT; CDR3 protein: CASRSPQGMTEAFF
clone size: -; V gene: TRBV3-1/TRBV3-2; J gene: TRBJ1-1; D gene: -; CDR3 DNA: TGTGCCAGCAGCCAAGATGAAGGAAAAGGCCTGAACACTGAAGCTTTCTTT; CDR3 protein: CASSQDEGKGLNTEAFF
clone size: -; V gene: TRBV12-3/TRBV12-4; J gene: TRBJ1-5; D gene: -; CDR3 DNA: TGTGCCAGCAGTTTACGTAGCAATCAGCCCCAGCATTTT; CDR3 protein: CASSLRSNQPQHF
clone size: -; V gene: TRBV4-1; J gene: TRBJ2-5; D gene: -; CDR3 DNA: TGCGCCAGCAGCCAAGGGTCCCCAGGGGAACTTCAAGAGACCCAGTACTTC; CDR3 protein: CASSQGSPGELQETQYF
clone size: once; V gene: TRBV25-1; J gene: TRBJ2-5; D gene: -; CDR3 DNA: TGTGCCAGCAGGGGAGAGACCCAGTACTTC; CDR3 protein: CASRGETQYF